The clone carrying this T cell receptor beta chain was seen more than once but under ten times. No antigen is known for it. Germline values: CDR1 SGHTA, CDR2 FQGNSA. V dropped 5 bases and J dropped 1 base, with 8 bases sitting between them. This CDR3 region has 13 residues. TCRdb used MiXCR to reprocess the reads, holding one entry per CDR3 protein. The profile shows 12,000 to 15,000 distinct CDR3 sequences, approximately 13% of them singletons. The entry originates in a study of type 1 regulatory T cells. Overall study context: T-allo10 is a Tr1-enriched, alloantigen-specific CD4 T cell product made in vitro.

The sequence was collected from a human donor in good health. Sequencing input: cultured T cells, either the whole culture or a sorted T cell fraction (not recorded which). V usage is TRBV7-2 and J usage is TRBJ1-1; D is uncertain. CDR3 protein: CASSKQPNTEAFF. CDR3 in DNA: TGTGCCAGCAGCAAACAGCCGAACACTGAAGCTTTCTTT.